This TCR beta chain was identified in a study of CD8+ T cells in alopecia areata. Overall study results and limits: Besides other cells, scalp samples also yield sequences of resident alphabeta T cells from normal skin. While tofacitinib was given, many expanded lesional clones persisted in scalp and blood.

Isolated RNA was reverse transcribed into cDNA used as the sequencing template. The assay was immunoSEQ multiplex PCR, and TCRdb's table has in-frame clones only and misses some. The table has 100,000 to 130,000 clones, 84% seen once; the top ten hold roughly a quarter. In regard to this clone: Its target is unknown.

The CDR3 runs to 15 residues. The germline V gene has CDR1 MGHRA and CDR2 YSYEKL. V shed 4 bases and J shed 8 bases, with 19 bases lying between them. The treatment is: oral pan-JAK inhibitor, 5-10 mg twice daily. Source: CD8+ T cells sorted from blood, taken at week 24, from a patient treated with tofacitinib. This sequence was found in a human donor with alopecia areata. The V and J genes are TRBV4-1 and TRBJ2-3, with a tentative D call TRBD2 (7 bases). CDR3 sequence: CASSPEGGGLGTQYF. CDR3 nucleotide sequence: TGCGCCAGCAGCCCTGAGGGGGGGGGCCTTGGTACGCAGTATTTT.